This record looks at one T cell receptor (beta chain) sequence and its context. The antigen remains unidentified. The data were obtained in a study of T-cell memory formation after mild COVID-19. Via MiXCR, TCRdb re-called the 5' RACE reads, giving one row per CDR3 protein. The sample has 350,000 to 500,000 distinct CDR3 sequences, about a sixth seen once; the top ten hold 20% to 25%. The germline V and J ends were trimmed by 2 bases and 9 bases, with 13 bases remaining between them. This CDR3 spans 13 amino acids. The germline V gene has CDR1 MNHEY and CDR2 SVGAGI. Whole-study results and caveats: Largely, contracting CD4+ clones fell within CM and EM, and contracting CD8+ clones within EMRA.

The chain links TRBV6-5 to TRBJ1-1; D unclear. The sequenced material came from PBMCs or a T cell subset sorted from them (not recorded which). The TCR was taken from a man aged 18-30 years who had mild COVID-19 (a few samples of this study predate the infection). Cell type and time point are not known. The CDR3 protein is CASSYAQTIKAFF. CDR3 in DNA: TGTGCCAGCAGTTACGCGCAGACAATTAAAGCTTTCTTT.